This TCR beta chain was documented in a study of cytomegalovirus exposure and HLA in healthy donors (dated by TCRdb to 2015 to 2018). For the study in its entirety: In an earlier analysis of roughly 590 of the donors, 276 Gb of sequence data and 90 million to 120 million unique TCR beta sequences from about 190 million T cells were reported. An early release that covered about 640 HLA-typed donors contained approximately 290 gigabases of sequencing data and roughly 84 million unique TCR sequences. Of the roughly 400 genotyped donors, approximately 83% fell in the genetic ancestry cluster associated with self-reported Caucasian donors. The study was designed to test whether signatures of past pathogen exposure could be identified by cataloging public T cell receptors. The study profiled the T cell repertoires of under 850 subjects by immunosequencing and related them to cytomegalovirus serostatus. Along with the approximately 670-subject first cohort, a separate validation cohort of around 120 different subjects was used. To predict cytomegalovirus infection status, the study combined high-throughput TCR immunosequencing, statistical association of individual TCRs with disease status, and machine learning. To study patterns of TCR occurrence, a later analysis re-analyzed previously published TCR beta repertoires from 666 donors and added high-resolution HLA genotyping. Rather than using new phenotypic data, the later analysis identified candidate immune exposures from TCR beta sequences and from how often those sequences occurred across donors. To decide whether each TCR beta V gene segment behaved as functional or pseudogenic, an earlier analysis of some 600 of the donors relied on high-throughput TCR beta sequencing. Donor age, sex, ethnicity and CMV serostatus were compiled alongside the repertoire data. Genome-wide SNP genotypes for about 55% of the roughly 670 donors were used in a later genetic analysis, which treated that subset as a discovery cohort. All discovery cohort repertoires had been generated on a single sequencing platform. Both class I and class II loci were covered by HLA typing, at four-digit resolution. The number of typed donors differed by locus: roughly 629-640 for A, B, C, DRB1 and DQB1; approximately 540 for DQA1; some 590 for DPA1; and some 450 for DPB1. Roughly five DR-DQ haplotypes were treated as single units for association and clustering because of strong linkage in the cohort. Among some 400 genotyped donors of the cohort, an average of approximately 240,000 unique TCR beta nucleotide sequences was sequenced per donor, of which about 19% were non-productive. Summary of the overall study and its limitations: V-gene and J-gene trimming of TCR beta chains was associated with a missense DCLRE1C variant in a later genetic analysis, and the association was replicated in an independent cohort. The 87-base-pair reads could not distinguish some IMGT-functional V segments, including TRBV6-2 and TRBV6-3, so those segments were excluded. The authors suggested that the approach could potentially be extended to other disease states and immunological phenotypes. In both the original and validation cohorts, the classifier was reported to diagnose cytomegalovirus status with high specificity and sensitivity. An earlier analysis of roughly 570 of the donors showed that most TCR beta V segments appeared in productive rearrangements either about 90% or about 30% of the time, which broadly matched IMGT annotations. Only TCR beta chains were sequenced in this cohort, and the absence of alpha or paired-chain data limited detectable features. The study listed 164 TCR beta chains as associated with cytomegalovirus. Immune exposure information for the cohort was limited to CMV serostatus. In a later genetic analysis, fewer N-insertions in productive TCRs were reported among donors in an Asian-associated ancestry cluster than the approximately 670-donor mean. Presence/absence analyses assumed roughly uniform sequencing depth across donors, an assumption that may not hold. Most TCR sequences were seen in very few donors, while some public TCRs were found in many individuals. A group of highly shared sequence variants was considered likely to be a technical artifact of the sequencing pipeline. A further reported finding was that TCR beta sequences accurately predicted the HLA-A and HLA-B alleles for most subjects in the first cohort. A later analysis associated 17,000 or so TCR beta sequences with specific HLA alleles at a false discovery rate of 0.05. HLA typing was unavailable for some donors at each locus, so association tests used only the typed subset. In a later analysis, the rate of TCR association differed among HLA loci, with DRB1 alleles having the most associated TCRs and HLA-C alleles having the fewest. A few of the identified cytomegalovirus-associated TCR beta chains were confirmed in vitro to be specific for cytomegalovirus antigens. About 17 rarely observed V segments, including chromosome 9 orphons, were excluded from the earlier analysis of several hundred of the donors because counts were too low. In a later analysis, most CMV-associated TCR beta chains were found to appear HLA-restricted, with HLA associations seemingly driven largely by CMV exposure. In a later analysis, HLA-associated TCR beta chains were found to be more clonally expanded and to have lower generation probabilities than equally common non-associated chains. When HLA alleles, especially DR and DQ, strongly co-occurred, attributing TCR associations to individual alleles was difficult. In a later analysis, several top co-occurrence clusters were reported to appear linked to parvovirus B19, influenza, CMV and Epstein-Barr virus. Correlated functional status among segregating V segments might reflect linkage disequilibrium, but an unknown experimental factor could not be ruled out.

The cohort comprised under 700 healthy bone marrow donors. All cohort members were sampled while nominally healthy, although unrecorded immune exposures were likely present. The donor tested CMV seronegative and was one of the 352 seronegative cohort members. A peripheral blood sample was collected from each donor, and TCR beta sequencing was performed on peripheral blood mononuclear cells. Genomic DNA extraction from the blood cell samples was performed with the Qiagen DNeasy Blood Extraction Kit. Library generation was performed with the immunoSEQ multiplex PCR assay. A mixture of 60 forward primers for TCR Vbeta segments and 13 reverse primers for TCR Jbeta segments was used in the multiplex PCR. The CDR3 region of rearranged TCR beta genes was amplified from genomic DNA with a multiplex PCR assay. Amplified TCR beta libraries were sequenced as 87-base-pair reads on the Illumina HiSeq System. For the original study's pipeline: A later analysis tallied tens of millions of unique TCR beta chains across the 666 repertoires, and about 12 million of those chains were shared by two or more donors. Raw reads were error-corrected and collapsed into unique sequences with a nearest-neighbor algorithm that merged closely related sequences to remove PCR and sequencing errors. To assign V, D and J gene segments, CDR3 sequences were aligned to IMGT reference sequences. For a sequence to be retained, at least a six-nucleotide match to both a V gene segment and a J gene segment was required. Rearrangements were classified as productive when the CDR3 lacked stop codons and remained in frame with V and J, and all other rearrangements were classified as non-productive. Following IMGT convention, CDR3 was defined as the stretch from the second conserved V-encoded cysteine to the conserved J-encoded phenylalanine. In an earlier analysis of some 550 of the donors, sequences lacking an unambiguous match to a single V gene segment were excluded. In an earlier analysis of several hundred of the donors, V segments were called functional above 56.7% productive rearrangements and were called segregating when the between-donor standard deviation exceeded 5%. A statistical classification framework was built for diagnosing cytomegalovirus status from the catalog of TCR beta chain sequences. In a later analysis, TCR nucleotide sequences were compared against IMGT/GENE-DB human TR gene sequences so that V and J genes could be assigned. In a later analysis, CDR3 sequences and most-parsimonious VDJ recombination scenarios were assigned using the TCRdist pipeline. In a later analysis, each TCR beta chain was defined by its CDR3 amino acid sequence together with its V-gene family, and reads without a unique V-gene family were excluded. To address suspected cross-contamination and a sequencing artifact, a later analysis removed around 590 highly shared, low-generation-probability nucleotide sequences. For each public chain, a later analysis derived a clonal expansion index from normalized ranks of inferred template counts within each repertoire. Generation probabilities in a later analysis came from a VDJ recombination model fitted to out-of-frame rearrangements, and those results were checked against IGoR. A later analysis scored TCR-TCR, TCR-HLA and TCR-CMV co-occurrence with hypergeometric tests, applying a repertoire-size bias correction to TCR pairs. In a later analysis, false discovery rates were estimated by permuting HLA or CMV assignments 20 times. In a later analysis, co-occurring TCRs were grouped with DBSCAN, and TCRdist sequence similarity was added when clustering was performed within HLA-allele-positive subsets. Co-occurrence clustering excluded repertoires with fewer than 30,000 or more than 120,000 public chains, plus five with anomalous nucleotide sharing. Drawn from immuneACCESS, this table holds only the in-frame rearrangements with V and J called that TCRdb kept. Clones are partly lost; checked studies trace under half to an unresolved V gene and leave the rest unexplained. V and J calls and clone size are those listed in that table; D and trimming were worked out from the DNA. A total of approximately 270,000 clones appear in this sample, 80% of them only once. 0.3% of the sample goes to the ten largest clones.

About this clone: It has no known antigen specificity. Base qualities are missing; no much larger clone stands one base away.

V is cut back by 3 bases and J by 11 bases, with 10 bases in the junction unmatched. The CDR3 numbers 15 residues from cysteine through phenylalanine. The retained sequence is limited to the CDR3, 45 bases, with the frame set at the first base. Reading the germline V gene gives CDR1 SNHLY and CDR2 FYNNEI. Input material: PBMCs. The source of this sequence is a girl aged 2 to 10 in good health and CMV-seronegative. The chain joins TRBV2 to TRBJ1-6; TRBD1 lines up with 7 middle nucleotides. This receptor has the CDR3 CASSDFGRGLPPLHF. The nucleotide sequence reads TGTGCCAGCAGTGATTTTGGCAGGGGGTTGCCACCCCTCCACTTT.